This TCR beta chain is drawn from a study of T-cell reconstitution after alpha-beta-depleted transplantation in children. Study findings and constraints: From newly produced T cells came most of the T-cell counts and diversity one year after transplant. The origin of high day-60 TCRbeta diversity in some patients lay in surviving recipient T cells and thymic progenitors. Several hundred expanded graft clones reportedly were the source of alpha-beta T cells about two months after transplant.

Unique molecular identifiers featured in how the TCRbeta library was prepared. One entry per CDR3 protein, called by TCRdb with MiXCR from the PCR reads. The data contain about 290,000 distinct CDR3 sequences, approximately 7.3% of them singletons. A word on this clonotype: Its cognate antigen is unknown. A much larger clone differs by one base, so this may be a read error.

This CDR3 has 13 residues. This rearrangement joins TRBV21-1 to TRBJ2-6. TRBV21-1 is a pseudogene segment. The sequenced sample was peripheral blood, obtained 360 days after TCRalphabeta/CD19-depleted stem cell transplant. This clonotype was obtained from a female patient aged 2-9 years who had a stem cell transplant for Fanconi anemia, so the T cells may come from the graft donor. The chain's CDR3 is CASRHSGANVLTF. The CDR3 DNA sequence: TGTGCCAGCAGACACTCTGGGGCCAACGTCCTGACTTTC.